The rows below give T cell receptor beta chains drawn from one sample of a study of shared clonotypes between healthy human individuals. Some clones are missing from TCRdb's copy, which holds only in-frame ones; the method was immunoSEQ multiplex PCR. This sample has more than 2,000,000 clones, with 85% to 95% found just once. Sequenced: naive CD4+ T cells sorted from blood. The receptors originated from a man between 18 and 29 years old in good health. Each CDR3 is given with its conserved first and last residue. Fields, in order: D gene, J gene, V gene, clone size, CDR3 protein, CDR3 DNA. The D gene is left open where the match is weak. Clone size, where shown, is once, few, many, or a class for clones that have expanded.

D: NA
J: TRBJ1-2
V: TRBV28
size: NA
CDR3: CASSLTRDTYGYTF
DNA: TGTGCCAGCAGTCTGACCCGGGACACCTATGGCTACACCTTC

D: TRBD2
J: TRBJ2-5
V: TRBV7-6
size: NA
CDR3: CASSLESGGLRGTQYF
DNA: TGTGCCAGCAGCTTAGAAAGCGGGGGGCTCCGTGGGACCCAGTACTTC

D: NA
J: TRBJ1-1
V: TRBV2
size: few
CDR3: CASTWLNTEAFF
DNA: TGTGCCAGCACGTGGTTGAACACTGAAGCTTTCTTT

D: TRBD2
J: TRBJ2-7
V: TRBV11-2
size: NA
CDR3: CASNTGTRSYEQYF
DNA: TGTGCCAGCAATACCGGGACTAGAAGCTACGAGCAGTACTTC

D: NA
J: TRBJ2-5
V: TRBV18
size: NA
CDR3: CASSQNYKETQYF
DNA: TGTGCCAGCTCACAAAACTACAAAGAGACCCAGTACTTC

D: NA
J: TRBJ2-7
V: TRBV5-1
size: few
CDR3: CASSLGQPPYEQYF
DNA: TGCGCCAGCAGCTTGGGACAGCCTCCCTACGAGCAGTACTTC

D: NA
J: TRBJ1-1
V: TRBV4-3
size: NA
CDR3: CASSPGFDRTEAFF
DNA: TGCGCCAGCAGCCCGGGCTTTGATAGGACTGAAGCTTTCTTT

D: NA
J: TRBJ2-2
V: TRBV15
size: NA
CDR3: CATSREVAGANTGELFF
DNA: TGTGCCACCAGCAGAGAGGTGGCCGGGGCGAACACCGGGGAGCTGTTTTTT

D: TRBD1
J: TRBJ1-6
V: TRBV5-8
size: NA
CDR3: CASSPRQGSSPLHF
DNA: TGTGCCAGCAGCCCCCGACAGGGGAGTTCACCCCTCCACTTT

D: TRBD1
J: TRBJ1-4
V: TRBV2
size: NA
CDR3: CASRVGTGREKLFF
DNA: TGTGCCAGCAGGGTGGGGACAGGGCGCGAAAAACTGTTTTTT

D: NA
J: TRBJ2-6
V: TRBV6-5
size: NA
CDR3: CASGSGARGANVLTF
DNA: TGTGCCAGCGGTTCGGGGGCGCGGGGGGCCAACGTCCTGACTTTC

D: NA
J: TRBJ1-2
V: TRBV28
size: NA
CDR3: CASSPRTYGYTF
DNA: TGTGCCAGCAGTCCCAGGACATACGGCTACACCTTC

D: NA
J: TRBJ2-3
V: TRBV10-2
size: NA
CDR3: CASSRLADTQYF
DNA: TGCGCCAGCTCAAGACTAGCAGATACGCAGTATTTT

D: NA
J: TRBJ2-2
V: TRBV11-3
size: NA
CDR3: CASSLGGRNTGELFF
DNA: TGTGCCAGCAGCTTAGGTGGTAGAAACACCGGGGAGCTGTTTTTT

D: NA
J: TRBJ2-3
V: TRBV7-2
size: NA
CDR3: CASSLSRGDTQYF
DNA: TGTGCCAGCAGCTTATCAAGGGGCGATACGCAGTATTTT

D: NA
J: TRBJ1-1
V: TRBV11-2
size: NA
CDR3: CASSQLPTEAFF
DNA: TGTGCCAGCAGCCAACTCCCCACTGAAGCTTTCTTT

D: NA
J: TRBJ1-1
V: TRBV5-4
size: NA
CDR3: CASSPTAMNTEAFF
DNA: TGTGCCAGCAGCCCGACGGCCATGAACACTGAAGCTTTCTTT

D: NA
J: TRBJ1-6
V: TRBV19
size: NA
CDR3: CASSLDGDNSPLHF
DNA: TGTGCCAGTAGCCTTGACGGGGATAATTCACCCCTCCACTTT

D: NA
J: TRBJ1-1
V: TRBV7-8
size: NA
CDR3: CASSLPGGNTEAFF
DNA: TGTGCCAGCAGCTTACCCGGGGGGAACACTGAAGCTTTCTTT

D: NA
J: TRBJ1-2
V: TRBV19
size: NA
CDR3: CASSWAVDSNYGYTF
DNA: TGTGCCAGTAGTTGGGCTGTAGACTCTAACTATGGCTACACCTTC

D: TRBD1
J: TRBJ1-5
V: TRBV6-4
size: NA
CDR3: CASIPGTGADQPQHF
DNA: TGTGCCAGCATCCCAGGGACAGGGGCCGATCAGCCCCAGCATTTT

D: NA
J: TRBJ1-4
V: TRBV19
size: NA
CDR3: CASSIDGKGIEKLFF
DNA: TGTGCCAGTAGTATAGATGGGAAAGGCATTGAAAAACTGTTTTTT

D: TRBD1
J: TRBJ1-1
V: TRBV27
size: NA
CDR3: CASSLVRQGNTEAFF
DNA: TGTGCCAGCAGTCTCGTGAGACAGGGGAACACTGAAGCTTTCTTT

D: NA
J: TRBJ1-4
V: TRBV5-1
size: once
CDR3: CASSSGGGEKLFF
DNA: TGCGCCAGCAGCTCTGGTGGGGGTGAAAAACTGTTTTTT

D: NA
J: TRBJ1-4
V: TRBV2
size: NA
CDR3: CASSERANEKLFF
DNA: TGTGCCAGCAGTGAAAGGGCTAATGAAAAACTGTTTTTT

D: NA
J: TRBJ1-5
V: TRBV19
size: NA
CDR3: CASSIRRPPPARNQPQHF
DNA: TGTGCCAGTAGTATTCGAAGACCACCTCCTGCCCGCAATCAGCCCCAGCATTTT

D: NA
J: TRBJ1-2
V: TRBV2
size: NA
CDR3: CASSNDGIIYGYTF
DNA: TGTGCCAGCAGTAATGACGGTATAATCTATGGCTACACCTTC

D: TRBD1
J: TRBJ1-2
V: TRBV6-1
size: NA
CDR3: CASSESGDSSNYGYTF
DNA: TGTGCCAGCAGTGAAAGTGGGGACAGCTCTAACTATGGCTACACCTTC

D: NA
J: TRBJ1-1
V: TRBV5-1
size: NA
CDR3: CASSLEGWGTEAFF
DNA: TGCGCCAGCAGCTTGGAGGGGTGGGGCACTGAAGCTTTCTTT

D: NA
J: TRBJ2-1
V: TRBV7-9
size: NA
CDR3: CASSADGGRQFF
DNA: TGTGCCAGCAGCGCCGACGGGGGAAGACAGTTCTTC

D: TRBD1
J: TRBJ1-4
V: TRBV10-3
size: NA
CDR3: CAISDPGQKNEKLFF
DNA: TGTGCCATCAGTGACCCGGGACAGAAGAATGAAAAACTGTTTTTT

D: TRBD2
J: TRBJ2-5
V: TRBV5-1
size: NA
CDR3: CASSPMASGGRETQYF
DNA: TGCGCCAGCAGCCCAATGGCTAGCGGGGGGCGGGAGACCCAGTACTTC

D: NA
J: TRBJ2-2
V: TRBV5-6
size: NA
CDR3: CASSSRLANTGELFF
DNA: TGTGCCAGCAGCAGCCGACTAGCGAACACCGGGGAGCTGTTTTTT

D: TRBD2
J: TRBJ2-1
V: TRBV28
size: NA
CDR3: CASTEPRAGGSLGGEFF
DNA: TGTGCCAGCACCGAGCCCCGAGCGGGGGGTTCGTTGGGTGGGGAGTTCTTC

D: NA
J: TRBJ1-6
V: TRBV27
size: NA
CDR3: CASSGGASSYNSPLHF
DNA: TGTGCCAGCAGTGGGGGGGCTAGCTCCTATAATTCACCCCTCCACTTT

D: NA
J: TRBJ1-2
V: TRBV19
size: NA
CDR3: CASVLTGDNYGYTF
DNA: TGTGCCAGCGTGCTGACAGGTGATAACTATGGCTACACCTTC

D: NA
J: TRBJ2-4
V: TRBV27
size: NA
CDR3: CASSPPGGSIQYF
DNA: TGTGCCAGCAGCCCTCCCGGGGGCTCCATTCAGTACTTC

D: NA
J: TRBJ2-7
V: TRBV10-3
size: NA
CDR3: CASFGGEGYYEQYF
DNA: TGTGCCTCCTTCGGGGGAGAGGGGTACTACGAGCAGTACTTC

D: NA
J: TRBJ2-3
V: TRBV7-9
size: once
CDR3: CASSLETQGDTQYF
DNA: TGTGCCAGCAGCTTAGAAACTCAGGGTGATACGCAGTATTTT

D: NA
J: TRBJ2-7
V: TRBV30
size: NA
CDR3: CAWSGAYEQYF
DNA: TGTGCCTGGTCAGGAGCCTACGAGCAGTACTTC

D: TRBD1
J: TRBJ1-1
V: TRBV28
size: once
CDR3: CASGTVAGGTEAFF
DNA: TGTGCCAGTGGGACAGTTGCGGGTGGCACTGAAGCTTTCTTT

D: NA
J: TRBJ1-1
V: TRBV28
size: NA
CDR3: CASSLVGTLSVEEAFF
DNA: TGTGCCAGCAGCCTTGTTGGCACCCTTTCGGTAGAAGAAGCTTTCTTT

D: NA
J: TRBJ1-2
V: TRBV30
size: NA
CDR3: CAWSVDRGYGYTF
DNA: TGTGCCTGGAGTGTAGACAGAGGGTATGGCTACACCTTC

D: TRBD1
J: TRBJ2-5
V: TRBV7-7
size: NA
CDR3: CASSLDRQRTQYF
DNA: TGTGCTAGCAGTTTGGACAGGCAGCGAACCCAGTACTTC

D: NA
J: TRBJ2-7
V: TRBV5-1
size: NA
CDR3: CASSLEGGERTYEQYF
DNA: TGCGCCAGCAGCCTGGAGGGTGGGGAGAGGACCTACGAGCAGTACTTC

D: NA
J: TRBJ2-1
V: TRBV5-1
size: NA
CDR3: CASSFSGPINEQFF
DNA: TGCGCCAGCAGCTTTTCAGGGCCGATTAATGAGCAGTTCTTC

D: TRBD2
J: TRBJ2-3
V: TRBV9
size: NA
CDR3: CASSAPSVGRGSTDTQYF
DNA: TGTGCCAGCAGCGCCCCTTCTGTCGGGCGGGGGAGCACAGATACGCAGTATTTT

D: TRBD1
J: TRBJ1-1
V: TRBV28
size: NA
CDR3: CASSPDTGGKYTEAFF
DNA: TGTGCCAGCAGTCCGGACACAGGGGGGAAATACACTGAAGCTTTCTTT

D: NA
J: TRBJ2-3
V: TRBV25-1
size: NA
CDR3: CASSRTGPLADTQYF
DNA: TGTGCCAGCAGTCGTACCGGACCCCTCGCCGATACGCAGTATTTT

D: NA
J: TRBJ1-1
V: TRBV7-2
size: NA
CDR3: CASSSTTGAGTEAFF
DNA: TGTGCCAGCAGTTCTACGACCGGGGCCGGGACTGAAGCTTTCTTT

D: NA
J: TRBJ2-3
V: TRBV28
size: NA
CDR3: CASRVWEDDAQYF
DNA: TGTGCCAGCAGAGTTTGGGAGGACGATGCGCAGTATTTT

D: TRBD2
J: TRBJ2-5
V: TRBV27
size: NA
CDR3: CASRLAGQETQYF
DNA: TGTGCCAGCCGCCTAGCGGGACAAGAGACCCAGTACTTC

D: NA
J: TRBJ2-3
V: TRBV5-1
size: NA
CDR3: CASSRGADTQYF
DNA: TGCGCCAGCAGCCGAGGAGCCGATACGCAGTATTTT

D: NA
J: TRBJ1-5
V: TRBV6-1
size: NA
CDR3: CASSGGGYNQPQHF
DNA: TGTGCCAGCAGTGGGGGGGGCTATAATCAGCCCCAGCATTTT

D: NA
J: TRBJ2-1
V: TRBV7-6
size: NA
CDR3: CASSRGEAGLGNEQFF
DNA: TGTGCCAGCAGCCGCGGGGAAGCGGGTCTAGGCAATGAGCAGTTCTTC